Listed here are 4 T cell receptor beta chains from one sample, sequenced in a study of CXCR3-negative and CXCR3-positive naive CD8 T cells. Broader study findings: CXCR3-negative naive cells had less hydrophobic TRB CDR3s than did CXCR3-positive naive cells.

UMI-tagged TRB cDNA libraries were built via 5' RACE. For each CDR3 protein, TCRdb gives one entry from its re-call of the 5' RACE reads, without DNA. The repertoire table contains over 4,000 distinct CDR3 sequences. Their cognate antigens are unknown. Input material: naive CXCR3+ CD8+ T cells from blood. Subset of the sample: CD45RO-CCR7+CD27+CD95- naive CD8+ T cells expressing CXCR3 (TNR3+). The source of these receptors is a human donor in good health. Some clones in this sample may be carry-over from other donors' samples.

V is TRBV6-2 or TRBV6-3 and J is TRBJ2-1. The V gene's germline CDR1 is MNHEY and CDR2 SVGEGT. This CDR3 is 14 amino acids long. The CDR3 sequence is CASSLTGPYNEQFF.

This clonotype is classed as medium-sized by frequency. The chain joins TRBV28 to TRBJ2-1; no DNA is available, so the TRBD1 call from TCRdb remains unchecked. Germline V CDR1 and CDR2: MDHEN, SYDVKM. The CDR3 covers 15 residues. The CDR3 is CASSLGTGVLDEQFF.

This chain joins TRBV11-2 and TRBJ2-1. This CDR3 comprises 12 residues. Germline CDR1 is SGHAT and CDR2 is FQNNGV. This CDR3 is CASSSYYNEQFF.

In terms of frequency, this clonotype is medium-sized (0.01 to 0.1%). The gene calls are TRBV30 and TRBJ2-1; TCRdb's D call, TRBD1, is unchecked because there is no DNA. Per the germline V gene, CDR1 is GTSNPN and CDR2 is SVGIG (reference sequence). The CDR3 consists of 11 residues. The CDR3 here is CAWSAGTEQFF.